A selection of T cell receptor beta chains follows, all from one sample in a study of blood T cell repertoires in COVID-19. TCRdb's table, derived via immunoSEQ multiplex PCR, lists solely in-frame clones and lacks some. The sample lists tens of thousands of clones, less than 85% occurring once. Sequenced input: peripheral blood. These receptors all stem from a human donor in a cohort sampled during active COVID-19. The CDR3 runs from the conserved cysteine through the conserved F or W. Each record gives: clone size, D gene, V gene, J gene, CDR3 DNA, CDR3 protein. D genes are given only for firm matches. The size of a clone is reported for some rows only, either as once, few or many, or as a class for expanded clones.

>.|TRBD2|TRBV28|TRBJ2-1
TGTGCCAGCAGTTCTCCACGCATACTAGCGGGAGTATCAAATGGTCAGTTCTTC
CASSSPRILAGVSNGQFF
>.|TRBD2|TRBV2|TRBJ2-1
TGTGCCAGCTCTGAAGGGACTATGGGCAATGAGCAGTTCTTC
CASSEGTMGNEQFF
>few|TRBD2|TRBV10-3|TRBJ2-7
TGTGCCATAGGCCAGCGGGGATCCTACGAGCAGTACTTC
CAIGQRGSYEQYF
>.|.|TRBV11-3|TRBJ2-3
TGTGCCAGCAGCTTGACCTACGGACAAGATACGCAGTATTTT
CASSLTYGQDTQYF
>.|.|TRBV7-2|TRBJ1-5
TGTGCCAGCAGCGATACTGTTAGCAATCAGCCCCAGCATTTT
CASSDTVSNQPQHF
>once|TRBD2|TRBV6-1|TRBJ2-7
TGTGCCAGCAGTGAACTAGCGGATACCTACGAGCAGTACTTC
CASSELADTYEQYF
>.|TRBD1|TRBV5-4|TRBJ2-2
TGTGCCAGCAGACCGGGACAGGGATTTTCGAACACCGGGGAGCTGTTTTTT
CASRPGQGFSNTGELFF
>.|.|TRBV28|TRBJ2-7
TGTGCCAGCAGTTTTGGGGGCCGCGCCTACGAGCAGTACTTC
CASSFGGRAYEQYF
>.|.|TRBV4-2|TRBJ2-6
TGTGCCAGCAGCCAAGATTTGAGGGAGGGGGGCTCTGGGGCCAACGTCCTGACTTTC
CASSQDLREGGSGANVLTF
>.|TRBD1|TRBV7-9|TRBJ2-3
TGTGCCAGCAGCCAAGACAGGGCTGGAGGAGATACGCAGTATTTT
CASSQDRAGGDTQYF
>once|.|TRBV7-2|TRBJ1-4
TGTGCCAGCAGCTCAGGGGCGACTGCTAATGAAAAACTGTTTTTT
CASSSGATANEKLFF
>.|TRBD1|TRBV5-1|TRBJ2-1
TGCGCCAGCAGCACCGGACAGGCGGAGCTCAGTGAGCAGTTCTTC
CASSTGQAELSEQFF
>.|.|TRBV19|TRBJ2-3
TGTGCCAGTTGGGGCGGGGCTAGCACAGATACGCAGTATTTT
CASWGGASTDTQYF
>.|TRBD2|TRBV6-2/TRBV6-3|TRBJ2-1
TGTGCCAGCAGTTACGAACGGGGACTAGCTGTTGGAAATGAGCAGTTCTTC
CASSYERGLAVGNEQFF
>.|.|TRBV27|TRBJ2-7
TGTGCCAGCAGTTTGCACAGGGATCCCTACGAGCAGTACTTC
CASSLHRDPYEQYF
>many|TRBD1|TRBV4-1|TRBJ1-1
TGCGCCAGCAGCCAAGATCGGGACAGGGGGGAAATGAACACTGAAGCTTTCTTT
CASSQDRDRGEMNTEAFF
>.|.|TRBV2|TRBJ2-7
TGTGCCAGCATTACGAGACAGGCCTCCTACGAGCAGTACTTC
CASITRQASYEQYF
>.|.|TRBV6-2/TRBV6-3|TRBJ1-1
TGTGCCAGCAGTTACTCGAGGAGGGTCCGCACTGAAGCTTTCTTT
CASSYSRRVRTEAFF
>.|.|TRBV7-2|TRBJ2-1
TGTGCCAGCAGCTTAGGCCCCGGGTTTTACAATGAGCAGTTCTTC
CASSLGPGFYNEQFF
>once|.|TRBV19|TRBJ2-1
TGTGCCAGCAGTAGTTTAGCTGTCAACTCCTACAATGAGCAGTTCTTC
CASSSLAVNSYNEQFF
>.|TRBD1|TRBV5-5|TRBJ2-3
TGTGCCAGCAGCTTTTCCGGGACAGGTCCTGCAGATACGCAGTATTTT
CASSFSGTGPADTQYF
>.|TRBD1|TRBV7-2|TRBJ1-6
TGTGCCAGCAGCGCCGGGACAGGGATTTCACCCCTCCACTTT
CASSAGTGISPLHF
>.|TRBD2|TRBV20-1|TRBJ2-3
TGCAGTGCTAGTACGACATCTAGCGGGGACACAGATACGCAGTATTTT
CSASTTSSGDTDTQYF
>.|TRBD1|TRBV5-1|TRBJ1-1
TGCGCCATCAAGCAACTACCGGACAGGGGGAACACTGAAGCTTTCTTT
CAIKQLPDRGNTEAFF
>.|.|TRBV15|TRBJ1-2
TGTGCCACCCGAGAAAACTATGGCTACACCTTC
CATRENYGYTF
>.|TRBD2|TRBV9|TRBJ2-3
TGTGCCAGCAGCGTAGGTTCTAGCGGAGATACGCAGTATTTT
CASSVGSSGDTQYF
>.|.|TRBV9|TRBJ2-2
TGTGCCAGCAGCGTAGCTTTAAGCGCGAACACCGGGGAGCTGTTTTTT
CASSVALSANTGELFF
>.|.|TRBV3-1/TRBV3-2|TRBJ1-1
TGTGCCAGCAGCCAAGTGATAGACACTGAAGCTTTCTTT
CASSQVIDTEAFF
>.|TRBD1|TRBV19|TRBJ2-1
TGTGCCAGTAGTATAGTTGACAGGGGGCCCTACAATGAGCAGTTCTTC
CASSIVDRGPYNEQFF
>.|.|TRBV27|TRBJ1-3
TGTGCCAGCAGTGAGTACAGAAACTCTGGAAACACCATATATTTT
CASSEYRNSGNTIYF
>.|.|TRBV28|TRBJ2-3
TGTGCCAGTATAGTACCGAGCACAGATACGCAGTATTTT
CASIVPSTDTQYF
>.|.|TRBV6-5|TRBJ2-5
TGTGCCAGCGGGCGGGGACAAGAGACCCAGTACTTC
CASGRGQETQYF
>.|TRBD2|TRBV7-3|TRBJ2-3
TGTGCCAGCAGCCGACTAGCGGGGAGCACAGATACGCAGTATTTT
CASSRLAGSTDTQYF
>once|.|TRBV28|TRBJ2-1
TGTGCCAGCGGAGAATACAATGAGCAGTTCTTC
CASGEYNEQFF
>.|TRBD2|TRBV5-1|TRBJ2-7
TGCGCCAGCAGCCTTAGCGGGACCCCTCACGAGCAGTACTTC
CASSLSGTPHEQYF
>few|TRBD2|TRBV7-2|TRBJ2-3
TGTGCCAGCAGCTTGGAAGGGACTAGCGGGGGGCTCCGCTTGAATACGCAGTATTTT
CASSLEGTSGGLRLNTQYF
>few|.|TRBV6-5|TRBJ1-5
TGTGCCAGCAGTATACAGCACAATCAGCCCCAGCATTTT
CASSIQHNQPQHF
>.|TRBD1|TRBV28|TRBJ1-2
TGTGCCAGCAGTTTACCGGGACAGGGAATATCTGGCTACACCTTC
CASSLPGQGISGYTF
>.|TRBD1|TRBV10-3|TRBJ1-6
TGTGCCATCAGTCCAACGGACAGGGGAAATTCACCCCTCCACTTT
CAISPTDRGNSPLHF
>.|TRBD2|TRBV3-1/TRBV3-2|TRBJ2-2
TGTGCCAGCAGCCAAGATCTAACACTAGCGGGGACCGGGGAGCTGTTTTTT
CASSQDLTLAGTGELFF
>.|TRBD2|TRBV9|TRBJ2-3
TGTGCCAGCAGCCAGGGACTAGGCAGTTCAATAGATACGCAGTATTTT
CASSQGLGSSIDTQYF
>.|.|TRBV28|TRBJ1-5
TGTGCCAGCAGTTTAAGGGGCCACTTGCGGCGGCCGGATTATGATCAGCCCCAGCATTTT
CASSLRGHLRRPDYDQPQHF
>.|.|TRBV11-2|TRBJ2-7
TGTGCCAGCAGCTTAGAAGCCCGTCAGTTAGCGGACGAGCAGTACTTC
CASSLEARQLADEQYF
>.|TRBD2|TRBV7-3|TRBJ2-1
TGTGCCAGCAGCTTGGACCCGGGGACTAGTTTTAAAAATGAGCAGTTCTTC
CASSLDPGTSFKNEQFF
>.|.|TRBV7-9|TRBJ2-1
TGTGCCAGCATCCTGGGGCAGGGGAGGGACAATGAGCAGTTCTTC
CASILGQGRDNEQFF
>.|TRBD1|TRBV19|TRBJ2-3
TGTGCCAGTAGTAACAGGGGTAGGACAGATACGCAGTATTTT
CASSNRGRTDTQYF
>.|.|TRBV5-5|TRBJ2-1
TGTGCCAGCAGCTTGGTCGGGACACTACCTGACAATGAGCAGTTCTTC
CASSLVGTLPDNEQFF